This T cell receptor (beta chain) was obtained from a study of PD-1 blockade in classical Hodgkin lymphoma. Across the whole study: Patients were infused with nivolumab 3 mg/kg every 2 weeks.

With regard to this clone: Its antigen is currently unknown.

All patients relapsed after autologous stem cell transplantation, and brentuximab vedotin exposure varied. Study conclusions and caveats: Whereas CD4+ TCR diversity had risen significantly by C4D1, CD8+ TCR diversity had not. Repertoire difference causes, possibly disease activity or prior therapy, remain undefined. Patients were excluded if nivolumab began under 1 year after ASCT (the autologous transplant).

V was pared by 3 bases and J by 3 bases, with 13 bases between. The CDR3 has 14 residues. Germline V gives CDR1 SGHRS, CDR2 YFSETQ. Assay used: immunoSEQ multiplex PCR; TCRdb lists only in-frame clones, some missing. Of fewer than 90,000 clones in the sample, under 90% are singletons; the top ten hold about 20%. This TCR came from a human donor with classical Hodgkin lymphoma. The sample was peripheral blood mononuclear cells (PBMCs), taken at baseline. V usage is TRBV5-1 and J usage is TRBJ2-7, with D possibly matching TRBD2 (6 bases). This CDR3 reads CASSWISGDYEQYF. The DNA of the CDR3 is TGCGCCAGCAGCTGGATTAGCGGTGACTACGAGCAGTACTTC.